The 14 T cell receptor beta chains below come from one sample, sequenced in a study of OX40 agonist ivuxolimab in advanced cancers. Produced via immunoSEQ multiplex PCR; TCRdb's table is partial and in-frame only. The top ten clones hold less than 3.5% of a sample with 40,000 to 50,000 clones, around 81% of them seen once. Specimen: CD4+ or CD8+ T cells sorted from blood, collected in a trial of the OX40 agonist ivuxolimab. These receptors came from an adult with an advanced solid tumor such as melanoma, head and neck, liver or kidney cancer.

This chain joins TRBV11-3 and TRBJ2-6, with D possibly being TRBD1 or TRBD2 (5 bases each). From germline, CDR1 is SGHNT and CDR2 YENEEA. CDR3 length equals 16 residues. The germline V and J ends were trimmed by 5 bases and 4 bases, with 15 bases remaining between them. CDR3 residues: CASSRTWGPGANVLTF. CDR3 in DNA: TGTGCCAGCAGCCGGACCTGGGGACCCGGGGCCAACGTCCTGACTTTC. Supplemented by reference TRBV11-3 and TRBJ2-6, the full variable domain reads EAGVVQSPRYKIIEKKQPVAFWCNPISGHNTLYWYLQNLGQGPELLIRYENEEAVDDSQLPKDRFSAERLKGVDSTLKIQPAELGDSAVYLCASSRTWGPGANVLTFGAGSRLTVL.

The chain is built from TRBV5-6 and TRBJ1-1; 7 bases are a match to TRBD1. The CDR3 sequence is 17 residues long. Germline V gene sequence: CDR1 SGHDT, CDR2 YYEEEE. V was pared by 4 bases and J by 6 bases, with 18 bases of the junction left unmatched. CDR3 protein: CASSNLDQGGGKAEAFF. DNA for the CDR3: TGTGCCAGCAGCAATCTAGACCAGGGGGGAGGTAAGGCTGAAGCTTTCTTT.

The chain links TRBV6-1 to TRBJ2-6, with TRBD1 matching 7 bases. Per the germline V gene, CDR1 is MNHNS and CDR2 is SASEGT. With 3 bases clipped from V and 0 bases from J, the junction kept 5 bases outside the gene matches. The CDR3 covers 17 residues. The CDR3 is CASSEGQYFSGANVLTF. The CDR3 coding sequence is TGTGCCAGCAGTGAGGGACAGTACTTCTCTGGGGCCAACGTCCTGACTTTC.

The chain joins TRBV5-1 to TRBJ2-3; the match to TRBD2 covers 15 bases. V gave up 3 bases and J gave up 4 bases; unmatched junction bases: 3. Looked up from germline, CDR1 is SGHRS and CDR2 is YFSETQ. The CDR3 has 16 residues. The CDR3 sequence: CASSSGLAGGPDTQYF. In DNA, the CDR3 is TGCGCCAGCAGCTCCGGACTAGCGGGAGGGCCAGATACGCAGTATTTT. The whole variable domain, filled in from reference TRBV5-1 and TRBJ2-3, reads KAGVTQTPRYLIKTRGQQVTLSCSPISGHRSVSWYQQTPGQGLQFLFEYFSETQRNKGNFPGRFSGRQFSNSRSEMNVSTLELGDSALYLCASSSGLAGGPDTQYFGPGTRLTVL.

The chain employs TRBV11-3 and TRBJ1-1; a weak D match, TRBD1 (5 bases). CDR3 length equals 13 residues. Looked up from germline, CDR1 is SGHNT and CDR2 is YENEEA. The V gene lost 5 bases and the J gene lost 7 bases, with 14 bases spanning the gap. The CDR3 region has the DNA TGTGCCAGCAGCCACCACCGGGGCCTTGAAGCTTTCTTT. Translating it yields CASSHHRGLEAFF.

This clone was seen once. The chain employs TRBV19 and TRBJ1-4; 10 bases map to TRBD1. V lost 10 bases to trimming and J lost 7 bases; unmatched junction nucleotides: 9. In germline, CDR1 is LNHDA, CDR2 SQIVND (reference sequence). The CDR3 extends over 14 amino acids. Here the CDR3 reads CANPRDRGREKLFF. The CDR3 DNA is TGTGCCAACCCGAGGGACAGGGGTCGTGAAAAACTGTTTTTT. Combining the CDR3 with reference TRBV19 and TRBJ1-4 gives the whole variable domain DGGITQSPKYLFRKEGQNVTLSCEQNLNHDAMYWYRQDPGQGLRLIYYSQIVNDFQKGDIAEGYSVSREKKESFPLTVTSAQKNPTAFYLCANPRDRGREKLFFGSGTQLSVL.

DNA for the CDR3: TGTGCCAGCAGCTTAAGCATGGGCGAGCAGTACTTC. It codes for CASSLSMGEQYF. V usage is TRBV7-9 and J usage is TRBJ2-7; D is undetermined. The germline gives CDR1 SEHNR, CDR2 FQNEAQ (reference sequence). V gave up 2 bases and J gave up 6 bases, with 8 bases separating them. The CDR3 consists of 12 residues.

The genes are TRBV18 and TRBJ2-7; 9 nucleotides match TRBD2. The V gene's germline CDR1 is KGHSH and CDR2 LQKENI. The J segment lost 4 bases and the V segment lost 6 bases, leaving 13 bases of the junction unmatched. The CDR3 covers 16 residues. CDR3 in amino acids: CASSDPGVAGVYEQYF. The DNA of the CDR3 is TGTGCCAGCTCGGACCCGGGGGTAGCGGGAGTGTACGAGCAGTACTTC.

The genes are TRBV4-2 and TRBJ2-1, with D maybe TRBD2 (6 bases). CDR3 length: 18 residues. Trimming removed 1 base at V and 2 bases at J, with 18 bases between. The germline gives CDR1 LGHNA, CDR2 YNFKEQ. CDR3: CASSQVSSGTLAYNEQFF. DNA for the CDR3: TGTGCCAGCAGCCAAGTGTCCTCCGGGACTCTAGCCTACAATGAGCAGTTCTTC.

For the CDR3, the DNA is TGTGCCAGCAGCTTAGTAGGGGAGACCCAGTACTTC. Protein product: CASSLVGETQYF. This rearrangement joins TRBV7-6 to TRBJ2-5, with no clear D. The CDR3 is 12 residues long. V was clipped by 1 base and J by 5 bases, with 5 bases between them. Germline values: CDR1 SGHVS, CDR2 FNYEAQ.

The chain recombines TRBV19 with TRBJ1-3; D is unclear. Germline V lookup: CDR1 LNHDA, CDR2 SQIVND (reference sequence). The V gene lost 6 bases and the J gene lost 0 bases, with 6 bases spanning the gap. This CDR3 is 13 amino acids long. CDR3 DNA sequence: TGTGCCAGTAGGCGGGACTCTGGAAACACCATATATTTT. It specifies CASRRDSGNTIYF.

CDR3 coding DNA: TGTGCTATCGACAGGTCAGCTAACTATGGCTACACCTTC. It codes for CAIDRSANYGYTF. The V call is TRBV28, the J call TRBJ1-2; tentative D call: TRBD1 (6 bases). The CDR3 covers 13 residues. CDR1 MDHEN and CDR2 SYDVKM come from the germline V gene.

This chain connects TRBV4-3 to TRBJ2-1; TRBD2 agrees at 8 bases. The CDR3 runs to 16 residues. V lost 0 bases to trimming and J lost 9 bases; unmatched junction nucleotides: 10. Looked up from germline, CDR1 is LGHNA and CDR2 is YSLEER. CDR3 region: CASSQDQGLDGGEQFF. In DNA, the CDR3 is TGCGCCAGCAGCCAAGATCAGGGACTAGACGGGGGTGAGCAGTTCTTC.

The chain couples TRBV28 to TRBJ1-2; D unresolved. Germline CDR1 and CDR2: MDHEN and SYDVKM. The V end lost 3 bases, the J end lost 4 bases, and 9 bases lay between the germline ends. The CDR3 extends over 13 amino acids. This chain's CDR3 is CASSFEGGYGYTF. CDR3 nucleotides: TGTGCCAGCAGTTTCGAGGGAGGCTATGGCTACACCTTC.